The 32 T cell receptor beta chains in this list originate from one sample, sequenced in a study of shared clonotypes between healthy human individuals. The repertoire was sequenced with immunoSEQ multiplex PCR; TCRdb's copy has only in-frame clones and lacks some. The table has approximately 1.5 million clones, 95% to 99% seen once. The sequencing input was naive CD4+ T cells sorted from blood. The subset: CD45RA+ positively selected. Source of these receptors: a man between 25 and 39 years old in good health.

The V call is TRBV11-2, the J call TRBJ2-3; D possibly corresponds to TRBD2 (6 bases). The V end was cut by 4 bases, the J end by 2 bases, with 13 bases between. This CDR3 is 15 amino acids long. The germline gives CDR1 SGHAT, CDR2 FQNNGV. The CDR3 DNA sequence: TGTGCCAGCAGCTCCGTACGGGGGACCACAGATACGCAGTATTTT. Amino acid sequence: CASSSVRGTTDTQYF.

This clone has only a few counts. The rearrangement uses TRBV6-1 and TRBJ1-2, with TRBD1 matching 12 bases. The junction had 8 bases not matched to a gene; V was cut back by 4 bases and J by 2 bases. Germline lookup yields CDR1 MNHNS and CDR2 SASEGT. The CDR3 loop spans 17 amino acids. The CDR3 region is CASSAGAGQGANYGYTF. CDR3 coding DNA: TGTGCCAGCAGTGCCGGGGCGGGACAGGGGGCGAACTATGGCTACACCTTC.

This clone was observed once. The J gene is TRBJ2-7, the V gene TRBV6-5; 7 nucleotides agree with TRBD1. Germline V lookup: CDR1 MNHEY, CDR2 SVGAGI. The CDR3 is made up of 13 amino acids. Germline trimming cut 5 bases from V and 2 bases from J; bases unmatched to any gene: 3. The CDR3 nucleotides read TGTGCCAGCAGTATCGGGACAGCCTACGAGCAGTACTTC. It is translated as CASSIGTAYEQYF.

The chain recombines TRBV19 with TRBJ2-2; no firm D call. Looked up from germline, CDR1 is LNHDA and CDR2 is SQIVND (reference sequence). This CDR3 has 12 residues. Trimming removed 4 bases from V and 3 bases from J, with 3 bases in between. Here the CDR3 reads CASSTYTGELFF. Written as DNA, the CDR3 is TGTGCCAGTAGTACTTACACCGGGGAGCTGTTTTTT.

The chain combines TRBV18 with TRBJ2-5, with 8 bases identical to TRBD1. Trimming removed 5 bases from V and 2 bases from J; junction bases left unmatched: 1. The CDR3 loop spans 13 amino acids. Germline V gene data show CDR1 as KGHSH and CDR2 as LQKENI. CDR3 bases: TGTGCCAGCTCAGACAGGGGACAAGAGACCCAGTACTTC. It codes for CASSDRGQETQYF.

V gene TRBV6-5 combines with J gene TRBJ2-5; 7 bases are a match to TRBD1. The V gene end was trimmed by 6 bases and the J gene end by 4 bases; junction bases not matched to a gene: 11. The CDR3 sequence is 15 residues long. Germline V gene lookup returns CDR1 MNHEY and CDR2 SVGAGI. In nucleotides, the CDR3 is TGTGCCAGCAGCCCCGAGCGACGGACAGGAGAGACCCAGTACTTC. Protein sequence: CASSPERRTGETQYF.

The chain uses TRBV6-1 and TRBJ1-4, with D unresolved. The CDR3 sequence is 13 residues long. CDR1 is MNHNS, CDR2 SASEGT, per germline. Deletions cut 1 base from V and 7 bases from J, with 7 bases between. Written as DNA, the CDR3 is TGTGCCAGCAGTGAAGTCAGGTCTGAAAAACTGTTTTTT. Its translation: CASSEVRSEKLFF.

The chain uses TRBV23-1 and TRBJ2-5; no clear D. TRBV23-1 belongs to the ORF category, with a function that is uncertain. This CDR3 has 10 amino acids. V was shortened by 6 bases and J by 11 bases, with 10 bases between the two germline ends. Here the CDR3 DNA reads TGCGCCAGCAGAATACTCCCGCAGTACTTC. Amino acid sequence: CASRILPQYF.

The chain combines TRBV28 with TRBJ2-5; a weak D match, TRBD1 (6 bases). This CDR3 is 15 amino acids long. Trimming took 4 bases from V and 0 from J, leaving 12 bases between them. Per the germline V gene, CDR1 is MDHEN and CDR2 is SYDVKM. The DNA for the CDR3 is TGTGCCAGCAGTTGGTCAGGGGCCTACCAAGAGACCCAGTACTTC. Its translation: CASSWSGAYQETQYF.

The chain uses TRBV2 and TRBJ1-1, with a weak D call TRBD1 (6 bases). V lost 0 bases and J lost 2, with 13 bases in between. The germline gives CDR1 SNHLY, CDR2 FYNNEI. The CDR3 has 16 amino acids. The DNA of the CDR3 is TGTGCCAGCAGTGAAGCTCTGGGCAGGGGAAACACTGAAGCTTTCTTT. This codes for CASSEALGRGNTEAFF.

The chain couples TRBV11-2 to TRBJ2-2; the D is unclear. This CDR3 comprises 12 residues. CDR1 and CDR2 from the germline V gene are SGHAT and FQNNGV. Trimming cost V 4 bases and J 8 bases, with 8 bases left between them. DNA for the CDR3: TGTGCCAGCAGCTCTCAGTGGGGGGAGCTGTTTTTT. Translation gives CASSSQWGELFF.

V usage is TRBV30 and J usage is TRBJ2-1; D gene unclear. V was shortened by 3 bases and J by 8 bases, with 23 bases between the two germline ends. There are 16 residues in the CDR3. The germline CDR1 and CDR2 sequences are GTSNPN and SVGIG (reference sequence). CDR3 residues: CAWRPPGSARQHEQFF. CDR3 DNA: TGTGCCTGGAGACCCCCCGGCAGCGCCCGACAACATGAGCAGTTCTTC.

This chain uses TRBV27 with TRBJ2-4; TRBD2 might be the D (5 bases). The CDR3 has 15 residues. CDR1 MNHEY and CDR2 SMNVEV come from the germline V gene (reference sequence). Deletions cut 1 base from V and 0 bases from J, with 7 bases between. In nucleotides, the CDR3 is TGTGCCAGCAGTTTATTGGGAGCAGCCAAAAACATTCAGTACTTC. Translating it yields CASSLLGAAKNIQYF.

V is TRBV7-6 and J is TRBJ2-3, with 7 bases matching TRBD2. Germline lookup yields CDR1 SGHVS and CDR2 FNYEAQ. V gave up 1 base and J gave up 6 bases; unmatched junction bases: 10. The CDR3 sequence is 16 residues long. The CDR3 DNA is TGTGCCAGCAGCTTAGAAATAGGGAGCGGGACTGATACGCAGTATTTT. It specifies CASSLEIGSGTDTQYF.

The rearrangement links TRBV7-9 to TRBJ2-3, with D possibly being TRBD1 (6 bases). V was pared by 4 bases and J by 2 bases, with 13 bases between. The CDR3 is 15 amino acids. CDR1 SEHNR and CDR2 FQNEAQ come from the germline V gene (reference sequence). This chain's CDR3 is CASSSGQLLTDTQYF. The CDR3 nucleotides read TGTGCCAGCAGCTCAGGACAGCTTCTCACAGATACGCAGTATTTT.

For this clone: This specimen includes other DNA sequences encoding the same CDR3. This chain connects TRBV28 to TRBJ2-7; D ambiguous. This CDR3 contains 12 residues. V lost 7 bases and J 3 bases, leaving 10 bases between the germline ends. Germline assignment: CDR1 MDHEN and CDR2 SYDVKM. CDR3 region: CASTSGSYEQYF. CDR3 bases: TGTGCCAGCACCTCGGGCAGCTACGAGCAGTACTTC.

V is TRBV5-5 and J is TRBJ2-7; 7 nucleotides line up with TRBD2. V was clipped by 2 bases and J by 3 bases; unmatched bases: 5. Germline V gene sequence: CDR1 SGHKS, CDR2 YYEKEE (reference sequence). The CDR3 runs to 14 residues. CDR3: CASSLVAGYYEQYF. Here the CDR3 DNA reads TGTGCCAGCAGCTTAGTAGCGGGTTACTACGAGCAGTACTTC.

The gene calls are TRBV2 and TRBJ2-7; D is undetermined. Germline-derived CDR1 and CDR2 are SNHLY and FYNNEI. This CDR3 spans 13 amino acids. The ends were cut back, 7 bases at V and 0 bases at J, with 10 bases in the middle. CDR3 residues: CASIYRTSYEQYF. CDR3 bases: TGTGCCAGCATCTACCGAACCTCCTACGAGCAGTACTTC.

A single count supports this clone. The chain has TRBV15 and TRBJ2-4, with 9 bases aligning to TRBD1. J gave up 2 bases and V 4 bases, and 15 bases lay outside the gene matches. Per germline, CDR1 LNHNV and CDR2 YYDKDF (reference sequence). This CDR3 is built from 19 residues. The CDR3 DNA follows: TGTGCCACCAGCAAAAGGTGGGGCGGGACAGGGAATTCCAAAAACATTCAGTACTTC. This encodes CATSKRWGGTGNSKNIQYF.

The gene calls are TRBV15 and TRBJ2-7; TRBD2 might be the D (5 bases). The length of the CDR3 is 15 residues. CDR1 and CDR2 (germline): LNHNV, YYDKDF (reference sequence). Trimming shortened V by 0 bases and J by 2 bases, and 11 bases separated the two germline ends. This chain's CDR3 is CATSRDLGRAYEQYF. The CDR3 DNA is TGTGCCACCAGCAGAGATCTTGGGCGGGCCTACGAGCAGTACTTC.

This chain joins TRBV4-3 and TRBJ2-1, with 11 bases that match TRBD2. CDR1 is LGHNA, CDR2 YSLEER, per germline. This CDR3 has 18 amino acids. The ends lost 3 bases at V and 9 bases at J; junction bases unmatched: 16. CDR3 in DNA: TGCGCCAGCAGCCAGGTAACTAGCGGGAGAATGAGGGCGGTTGAGCAGTTCTTC. Its protein is CASSQVTSGRMRAVEQFF.

This chain connects TRBV7-3 to TRBJ2-3; D unresolved. Germline V gives CDR1 SGHTA, CDR2 FQGTGA. The CDR3 sequence is 14 residues long. V was pared by 1 base and J by 0 bases, with 5 bases between. This CDR3 reads CASSLSPSTDTQYF. CDR3 nucleotides: TGTGCCAGCAGCTTAAGCCCGAGCACAGATACGCAGTATTTT.

CDR3 DNA: TGTGCCTGCGAAGGGGGACAGGGGGATAGAACTGAAGCTTTCTTT. Translated: CACEGGQGDRTEAFF. The chain combines TRBV30 with TRBJ1-1, with 11 bases identical to TRBD1. J gave up 5 bases and V 6 bases, and 11 bases lay outside the gene matches. The CDR3 runs 15 residues. Germline lookup yields CDR1 GTSNPN and CDR2 SVGIG (reference sequence).

The CDR3, as DNA: TGTGCCAGCAGCTTATTACGGGAGTCCTACAATGAGCAGTTCTTC. Its translation: CASSLLRESYNEQFF. The chain links TRBV7-2 to TRBJ2-1; D is perhaps TRBD2 (6 bases). This CDR3 comprises 15 residues. Looked up from germline, CDR1 is SGHTA and CDR2 is FQGNSA. V gave up 2 bases and J gave up 1 base, with 9 bases separating them.

This clone was found once. This sequence joins TRBV28 and TRBJ2-7, with D perhaps TRBD1 (6 bases). Germline V gene data show CDR1 as MDHEN and CDR2 as SYDVKM. The CDR3 has 14 residues. V gave up 6 bases and J gave up 2 bases, with 14 bases separating them. CDR3 nucleotides: TGTGCCAGCAGCCCAGGACAGCAAACCTACGAGCAGTACTTC. It is translated as CASSPGQQTYEQYF.

V gene TRBV27 combines with J gene TRBJ2-7, with 9 bases fitting TRBD2. J was trimmed by 5 bases and V by 3 bases; bases with no gene match: 20. CDR3 size: 19 residues. Germline CDR1 MNHEY, CDR2 SMNVEV (reference sequence). The CDR3 sequence: CASSLLFSGSPNGRNEQYF. CDR3 DNA sequence: TGTGCCAGCAGTTTGTTATTTAGCGGGAGTCCAAACGGGAGGAACGAGCAGTACTTC.

CDR3 DNA sequence: TGTGCCAGCAGCTTCGGTCAGGGCCCACAAGAGACCCAGTACTTC. This sequence encodes CASSFGQGPQETQYF. The V and J genes are TRBV11-2 and TRBJ2-5, with D possibly matching TRBD1 (5 bases). CDR1 and CDR2 from the germline V gene are SGHAT and FQNNGV. The V gene lost 3 bases and the J gene lost 2 bases, with 13 bases spanning the gap. This CDR3 comprises 15 residues.

The chain carries TRBV11-2 and TRBJ1-2, with a possible D match to TRBD1 (6 bases). CDR1 is SGHAT and CDR2 is FQNNGV in the germline V gene. Between the trimmed V and J ends, which lost 1 base and 14 bases, there was a span of 11 bases. This CDR3 is built from 11 residues. CDR3: CASSLVQGITF. As DNA, the CDR3 is TGTGCCAGCAGCTTAGTACAGGGTATAACCTTC.

The rearrangement joins TRBV4-3 to TRBJ2-1; 14 bases are a match to TRBD2. Trimming at V came to 2 bases and at J to 6 bases, leaving 9 bases not matched to a gene. The CDR3 extends over 18 amino acids. Germline CDR1 reads LGHNA; CDR2 reads YSLEER. Here the CDR3 DNA reads TGCGCCAGCAGCCAACTAGGGACTAGCGGGAGCCTTCTCAATGAGCAGTTCTTC. Protein product: CASSQLGTSGSLLNEQFF.

This clone was found once. The chain links TRBV5-1 to TRBJ2-3, with D possibly called TRBD1 or TRBD2 (5 bases each). This CDR3 comprises 14 residues. Germline lookup yields CDR1 SGHRS and CDR2 YFSETQ. V was shortened by 2 bases and J by 7 bases, with 14 bases between the two germline ends. Written as DNA, the CDR3 is TGCGCCAGCAGCTTCCGGGACGGTACCTATACGCAGTATTTT. Translated: CASSFRDGTYTQYF.

This chain uses TRBV11-2 with TRBJ2-2; 8 positions agree with TRBD1. V dropped 6 bases and J dropped 2; count of bases not matched to a gene: 5. This CDR3 is 15 amino acids long. From germline, CDR1 is SGHAT and CDR2 FQNNGV. CDR3 in amino acids: CASRRAGGNTGELFF. For the CDR3, the DNA is TGTGCCAGCAGGAGGGCAGGGGGCAACACCGGGGAGCTGTTTTTT.

The chain is built from TRBV20-1 and TRBJ1-1; no definite D call. The CDR3 totals 11 residues. CDR1 DFQATT and CDR2 SNEGSKA come from the germline V gene (reference sequence). Trimming removed 3 bases from V and 8 bases from J, with 10 bases in between. CDR3 region: CSASWKREAFF. CDR3 coding DNA: TGCAGTGCTAGCTGGAAGAGGGAAGCTTTCTTT.